A single sample is the source of the 10 T cell receptor beta chains below, sequenced in a study of T cell changes during pregnancy in multiple sclerosis. Clones were read by immunoSEQ multiplex PCR, and TCRdb kept only the in-frame ones, dropping some. Found here are approximately 23,000 clones, less than 95% of them singletons; the top ten hold under 0.75%. The input for sequencing was CD4+ T cells from peripheral blood mononuclear cells, taken in the third trimester of pregnancy. These receptors all stem from a female donor in good health, enrolled as a control in a pregnancy study.

The chain has TRBV18 and TRBJ1-2; 8 bases line up with TRBD1. CDR1 is KGHSH and CDR2 is LQKENI in the germline V gene. The CDR3 has 17 residues. V was clipped by 3 bases and J by 3 bases; unmatched bases: 12. The CDR3 sequence: CASSPRVLGQGHYGYTF. CDR3 coding DNA: TGTGCCAGCTCACCCCGGGTTTTAGGACAGGGACACTATGGCTACACCTTC.

The V gene is TRBV6-4, the J gene TRBJ1-6; TRBD1 matches 12 bases. CDR1 is MRHNA, CDR2 SNTAGT, per germline. J gave up 10 bases and V 2 bases, and 0 bases lay outside the gene matches. The length of the CDR3 is 14 residues. CDR3: CASSDGTGGSPLHF. CDR3 DNA sequence: TGTGCCAGCAGTGACGGGACAGGGGGCTCACCCCTCCACTTT.

J is TRBJ2-3 and V is TRBV27; TRBD1 matches at 8 bases. The CDR3 has 15 amino acids. Germline CDR1 is MNHEY and CDR2 is SMNVEV (reference sequence). V was clipped by 8 bases and J by 0 bases; unmatched bases: 7. The DNA of the CDR3 is TGTGCCAGCGGGGACAGGAGGGCAAGCACAGATACGCAGTATTTT. Its translation: CASGDRRASTDTQYF.

The V call is TRBV6-1, the J call TRBJ2-6, with a weak D call TRBD1 (6 bases). V dropped 8 bases and J dropped 0 bases, with 11 bases sitting between them. This CDR3 is 15 amino acids long. The germline CDR1 and CDR2 sequences are MNHNS and SASEGT. Here the CDR3 DNA reads TGTGCCAGCGTCAGGGGCAGCTCTGGGGCCAACGTCCTGACTTTC. Its translation: CASVRGSSGANVLTF.

V gene TRBV28 combines with J gene TRBJ2-7; D gene uncertain. V shed 3 bases and J shed 0 bases, with 12 bases lying between them. Per the germline V gene, CDR1 is MDHEN and CDR2 is SYDVKM. This CDR3 contains 15 residues. CDR3 sequence (DNA): TGTGCCAGCAGTTTGAGTGCCCTTAGCTCCTACGAGCAGTACTTC. It encodes CASSLSALSSYEQYF.

The table lists this clone with a count of one. This chain links TRBV27 with TRBJ1-3, with D uncertain. V shed 0 bases and J shed 3 bases, with 9 bases lying between them. Germline CDR1 MNHEY, CDR2 SMNVEV (reference sequence). The CDR3 has 15 amino acids. CDR3 sequence reads: CASSLSIGLGNTIYF. CDR3 bases: TGTGCCAGCAGTTTATCGATCGGACTTGGAAACACCATATATTTT.

The chain recombines TRBV5-1 with TRBJ2-6, with D maybe TRBD1 (5 bases). Germline values: CDR1 SGHRS, CDR2 YFSETQ. Trimming left V 5 bases short and J 0 bases short, with 12 bases between. The CDR3 is 16 residues long. The CDR3 spells CASSEQGSSGANVLTF. The CDR3 DNA is TGCGCCAGCAGTGAGCAGGGCAGCTCTGGGGCCAACGTCCTGACTTTC.

The J gene is TRBJ2-1, the V gene TRBV5-1; D possibly corresponds to TRBD1 (9 bases). Per the germline V gene, CDR1 is SGHRS and CDR2 is YFSETQ. Trimming removed 4 bases from V and 8 bases from J, with 19 bases in between. There are 15 residues in the CDR3. As DNA, the CDR3 is TGCGCCAGCAGCCGGGAGGGACAGGGCCCGGATGAGCAGTTCTTC. Translation gives CASSREGQGPDEQFF.

CDR3 residues: CASSIRTGGIHMNTEAFF. In DNA, the CDR3 is TGTGCCAGTAGTATCCGGACAGGGGGGATTCATATGAACACTGAAGCTTTCTTT. The chain uses TRBV19 and TRBJ1-1; 10 bases agree with TRBD1. Germline V gives CDR1 LNHDA, CDR2 SQIVND (reference sequence). J was trimmed by 0 bases and V by 3 bases; bases with no gene match: 10. The CDR3 is 18 residues long.

This clone was counted once. The chain joins TRBV2 to TRBJ2-2, with 7 bases that match TRBD2. Germline assignment: CDR1 SNHLY and CDR2 FYNNEI. The CDR3 covers 16 residues. Trimming at V came to 8 bases and at J to 0 bases, leaving 9 bases not matched to a gene. CDR3 protein: CASRLGGGPNTGELFF. The CDR3, as DNA: TGTGCCAGCCGTCTCGGCGGGGGTCCGAACACCGGGGAGCTGTTTTTT.